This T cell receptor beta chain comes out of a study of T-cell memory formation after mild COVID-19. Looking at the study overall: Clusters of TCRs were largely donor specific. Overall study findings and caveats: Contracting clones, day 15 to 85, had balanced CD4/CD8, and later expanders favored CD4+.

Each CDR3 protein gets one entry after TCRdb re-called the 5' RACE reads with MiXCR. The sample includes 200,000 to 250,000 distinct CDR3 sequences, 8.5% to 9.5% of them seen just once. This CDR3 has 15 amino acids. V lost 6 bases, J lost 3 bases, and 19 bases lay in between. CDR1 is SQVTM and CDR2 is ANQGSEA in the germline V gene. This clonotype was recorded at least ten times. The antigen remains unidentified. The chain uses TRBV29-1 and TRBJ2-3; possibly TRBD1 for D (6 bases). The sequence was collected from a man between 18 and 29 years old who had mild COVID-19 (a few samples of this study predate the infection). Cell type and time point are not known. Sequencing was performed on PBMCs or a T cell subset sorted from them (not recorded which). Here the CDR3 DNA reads TGCAGCGTCGCTCGAAGGGGGTTTGCTACAGATACGCAGTATTTT. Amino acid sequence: CSVARRGFATDTQYF.